This T cell receptor (beta chain) originates from a study of blood T cell repertoires in COVID-19. For the study at large: The United States, Italy and Spain were the sources of the acute and convalescent COVID-19 samples. T cells, B-cell-depleted T cells, or PBMCs provided the cDNA or gDNA that served as material.

Enrollment of patients from Seattle took place during active infection, with longitudinal follow-up. Germline trimming cut 5 bases from V and 1 base from J; bases unmatched to any gene: 5. The CDR3 runs to 16 residues. Per the germline V gene, CDR1 is SGHVS and CDR2 is FNYEAQ. Study processing details: For nucleated cells, counts were estimated from reference gene primer amplification. TCRdb keeps only in-frame clones here, not all; method: immunoSEQ multiplex PCR. The D gene and trimming were derived from the DNA, and the V and J assignments and clone size from that table. This table has 70,000 to 100,000 clones, approximately 90% appearing once.

This clonotype originated in a woman aged 55-70 years with COVID-19, enrolled during active disease. Material for sequencing was peripheral blood. The rearrangement uses TRBV7-6 and TRBJ2-2, with TRBD2 matching 9 bases. As DNA, the CDR3 is TGTGCCAGCAGCGCCGGGACTAGCTGGAACACCGGGGAGCTGTTTTTT. This gives the protein CASSAGTSWNTGELFF.